The 14 T cell receptor beta chains in this list originate from one sample, sequenced in a study of cytomegalovirus exposure and HLA in healthy donors. Use of 60 Vbeta and 13 Jbeta primers characterized the PCR. The table came from immunoSEQ multiplex PCR; TCRdb's copy has only in-frame clones and leaves some out. This table has about 140,000 clones, under 90% appearing once. Source material: PBMCs. These receptors all stem from a middle-aged man in good health and CMV-seronegative.

The chain is built from TRBV5-1 and TRBJ2-5, with 7 bases aligning to TRBD2. This CDR3 contains 16 residues. The junction had 11 bases not matched to a gene; V was cut back by 4 bases and J by 2 bases. Germline V gene data show CDR1 as SGHRS and CDR2 as YFSETQ. CDR3 loop: CASSGRASTKQETQYF. Here the CDR3 DNA reads TGCGCCAGCAGCGGGAGGGCTAGCACCAAGCAAGAGACCCAGTACTTC.

The chain joins TRBV6-5 to TRBJ1-6, with 10 bases that match TRBD1. After removal of 6 bases from V and 13 bases from J, the junction contained 12 bases not matched to a gene. The CDR3 loop spans 15 amino acids. Germline-derived CDR1 and CDR2 are MNHEY and SVGAGI. CDR3 coding DNA: TGTGCCAGCAGAGAAACCGGGACAGGGGTCCCTCCCCTCCACTTT. As protein: CASRETGTGVPPLHF.

The rearrangement uses TRBV9 and TRBJ2-1; 7 bases line up with TRBD1. The CDR3 length is 15 residues. V trimming: 3 bases; J trimming: 2 bases; junction bases outside the gene matches: 5. Per the germline V gene, CDR1 is SGDLS and CDR2 is YYNGEE. The DNA of the CDR3 is TGTGCCAGCAGCGCCCCGGACAGGCCCTACAATGAGCAGTTCTTC. The encoded protein is CASSAPDRPYNEQFF.

DNA of the CDR3: TGTGCCAGCAGCTCGGACAGGGGCGGGGGTTTAACTGGAAACACCATATATTTT. Its translation is CASSSDRGGGLTGNTIYF. J is TRBJ1-3 and V is TRBV13; 9 nucleotides match TRBD1. Germline CDR1 reads PRHDT; CDR2 reads FYEKMQ (reference sequence). After removal of 4 bases from V and 2 bases from J, the junction contained 12 bases not matched to a gene. The CDR3 consists of 18 residues. Using reference TRBV13 and TRBJ1-3 for the parts outside the CDR3, the full variable domain is AAGVIQSPRHLIKEKRETATLKCYPIPRHDTVYWYQQGPGQDPQFLISFYEKMQSDKGSIPDRFSAQQFSDYHSELNMSSLELGDSALYFCASSSDRGGGLTGNTIYFGEGSWLTVV.

The chain combines TRBV27 with TRBJ2-7; 14 bases match TRBD2. J was trimmed by 3 bases and V by 4 bases; bases with no gene match: 5. CDR1 is MNHEY, CDR2 SMNVEV, per germline (reference sequence). The CDR3 sequence is 16 residues long. CDR3 sequence reads: CASSSPGLAGGYEQYF. The CDR3 coding sequence is TGTGCCAGCAGTTCCCCAGGACTAGCGGGGGGCTACGAGCAGTACTTC.

A few counts support this clone. This chain joins TRBV5-1 and TRBJ1-5, with 7 bases fitting TRBD1. Per germline, CDR1 SGHRS and CDR2 YFSETQ. The V segment lost 0 bases and the J segment 3 bases; nucleotides outside the gene matches: 6. The CDR3 totals 16 residues. The CDR3 protein is CASSLGQGRSNQPQHF. DNA of the CDR3: TGCGCCAGCAGCTTGGGACAGGGAAGATCCAATCAGCCCCAGCATTTT.

CDR3 loop: CSVGPNGETQYF. Written as DNA, the CDR3 is TGCAGCGTTGGGCCCAACGGGGAGACCCAGTACTTC. V and J are TRBV29-1 and TRBJ2-5, with no clear D. Germline V gives CDR1 SQVTM, CDR2 ANQGSEA. The CDR3 has 12 residues. With 4 bases removed from V and 5 bases from J, the gap between germline ends came to 11 bases.

The V gene is TRBV6-5, the J gene TRBJ2-4, with a possible D match to TRBD2 (6 bases). The V gene's germline CDR1 is MNHEY and CDR2 SVGAGI. Trimming took off 2 bases at V and 9 bases at J, with 14 bases between the two ends. The CDR3 consists of 14 residues. The CDR3 is CASSYGGDIGIQYF. CDR3 in DNA: TGTGCCAGCAGTTACGGCGGGGATATTGGCATTCAGTACTTC.

This chain links TRBV18 with TRBJ2-1; possibly TRBD2 for D (6 bases). Germline CDR1 reads KGHSH; CDR2 reads LQKENI. Trimming removed 3 bases from V and 7 bases from J, with 13 bases in between. This CDR3 spans 14 amino acids. The CDR3 DNA reads TGTGCCAGCTCACCTAACGGGGGAGGTAATGAGCAGTTCTTC. Its translation is CASSPNGGGNEQFF.

V is TRBV25-1 and J is TRBJ2-5, with TRBD1 matching over 7 bases. TRBJ2-7 explains the end of the DNA better; the J call may be wrong. The CDR3 is made up of 13 amino acids. Germline values: CDR1 MGHDK, CDR2 SYGVNS. CDR3 protein: CASSGTGRSEQYF. CDR3 bases: TGTGCCAGCAGTGGGACAGGTAGGTCCGAGCAGTACTTC.

The J gene is TRBJ1-1, the V gene TRBV10-3; the D gene is possibly TRBD1 (6 bases). V lost 2 bases and J lost 8, with 15 bases in between. CDR3 length: 14 residues. Germline V gene lookup returns CDR1 ENHRY and CDR2 SYGVKD. In DNA, the CDR3 is TGTGCCATCAGTGAGCCTGACAGAGGGGGAGAAGCTTTCTTT. It specifies CAISEPDRGGEAFF.

CDR3 sequence (DNA): TGCGCCAGCAGCTTACAACTAGGACAGAAAGAGACCCAGTACTTC. Translation gives CASSLQLGQKETQYF. J is TRBJ2-5 and V is TRBV5-1; possible D gene TRBD1, 6 bases. Germline lookup yields CDR1 SGHRS and CDR2 YFSETQ. This CDR3 has 15 amino acids. V was clipped by 2 bases and J by 3 bases, with 14 bases between them.

The chain links TRBV25-1 to TRBJ2-5; D is undetermined. The J call may be wrong; the DNA end is better matched by TRBJ2-7. The CDR3 contains 14 residues. Germline CDR1 reads MGHDK; CDR2 reads SYGVNS. DNA for the CDR3: TGTGCCAGCAGTGGCCGATCGGTCAACCACGAGCAGTACTTC. Encoded protein: CASSGRSVNHEQYF.

V and J are TRBV5-1 and TRBJ2-3, with D unclear. V dropped 4 bases and J dropped 5 bases, with 8 bases sitting between them. Germline-derived CDR1 and CDR2 are SGHRS and YFSETQ. This CDR3 is built from 12 residues. The CDR3, as DNA: TGCGCCAGCAGCCCCTTTAAAGATACGCAGTATTTT. It yields the protein CASSPFKDTQYF. The variable domain in full, with the rest retrieved from reference TRBV5-1 and TRBJ2-3, is KAGVTQTPRYLIKTRGQQVTLSCSPISGHRSVSWYQQTPGQGLQFLFEYFSETQRNKGNFPGRFSGRQFSNSRSEMNVSTLELGDSALYLCASSPFKDTQYFGPGTRLTVL.